This T cell receptor beta chain was sequenced during a study of T cells in tuberculosis. Study context: A South African cohort included IGRA-negative adolescents, latently infected IGRA-positive adolescents and adults with active tuberculosis.

Regarding the study as a whole: GMM-specific TCRs were nearer to active tuberculosis alpha repertoires, suggesting expansion.

A remark on this clone: The antigen is undetermined.

CDR3 length: 15 amino acids. Germline assignment: CDR1 ENHRY and CDR2 SYGVKD. With V trimmed by 5 bases and J by 7 bases, 7 bases remained unmatched. Clones were sequenced by immunoSEQ multiplex PCR, and TCRdb holds only the in-frame ones, with some missing. Of about 29,000 clones listed, over 90% are singletons. V gene TRBV10-3 combines with J gene TRBJ2-7, with 14 nucleotides matching TRBD2. Sequences were obtained from PBMCs. The sequence was collected from a donor under 30 with latent tuberculosis or without tuberculosis infection. CDR3 bases: TGTGCCATCAGTACGACTAGCGGGAGGGCCTCGGAGCAGTACTTC. This sequence encodes CAISTTSGRASEQYF.